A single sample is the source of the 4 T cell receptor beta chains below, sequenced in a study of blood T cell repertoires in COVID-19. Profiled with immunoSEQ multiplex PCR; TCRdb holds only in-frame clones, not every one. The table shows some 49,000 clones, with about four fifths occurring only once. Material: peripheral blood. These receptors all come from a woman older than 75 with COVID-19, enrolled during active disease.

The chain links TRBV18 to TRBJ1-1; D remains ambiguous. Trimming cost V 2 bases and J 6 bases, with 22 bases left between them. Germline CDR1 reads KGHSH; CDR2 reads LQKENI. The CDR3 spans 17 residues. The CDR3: CASSPSNVQPMGAEAFF. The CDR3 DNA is TGTGCCAGCTCACCAAGTAATGTACAACCGATGGGAGCTGAAGCTTTCTTT.

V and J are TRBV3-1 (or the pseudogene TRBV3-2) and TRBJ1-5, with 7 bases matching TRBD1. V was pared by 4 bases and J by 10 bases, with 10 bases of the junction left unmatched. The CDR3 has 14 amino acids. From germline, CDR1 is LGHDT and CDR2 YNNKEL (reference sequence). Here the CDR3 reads CASSRWGQLNPQHF. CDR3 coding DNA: TGTGCCAGCAGCCGGTGGGGACAGCTAAACCCCCAGCATTTT.

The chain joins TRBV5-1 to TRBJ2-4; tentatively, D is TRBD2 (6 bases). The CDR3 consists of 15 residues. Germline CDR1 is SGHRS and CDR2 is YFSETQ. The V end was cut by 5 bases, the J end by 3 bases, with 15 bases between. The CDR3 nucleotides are TGCGCCAGCAGTGGGGAGGTGGACGGCAAAAACATTCAGTACTTC. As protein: CASSGEVDGKNIQYF.

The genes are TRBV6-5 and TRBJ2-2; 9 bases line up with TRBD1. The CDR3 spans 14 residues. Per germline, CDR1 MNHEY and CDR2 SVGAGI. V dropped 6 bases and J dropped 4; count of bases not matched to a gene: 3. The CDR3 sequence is CASRGQGSTGELFF. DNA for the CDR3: TGTGCCAGCAGAGGACAGGGGAGCACCGGGGAGCTGTTTTTT.